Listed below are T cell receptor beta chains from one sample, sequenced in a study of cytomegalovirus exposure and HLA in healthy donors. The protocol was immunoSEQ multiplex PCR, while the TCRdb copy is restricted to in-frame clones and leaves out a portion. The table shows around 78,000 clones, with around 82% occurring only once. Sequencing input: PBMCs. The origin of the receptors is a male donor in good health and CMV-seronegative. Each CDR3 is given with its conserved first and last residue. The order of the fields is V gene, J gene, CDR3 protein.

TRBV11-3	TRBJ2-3	CASSLGDRGADTQYF
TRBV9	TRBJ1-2	CASSPAVDSHGYTF
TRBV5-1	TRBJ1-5	CAIDIPHQPQHF
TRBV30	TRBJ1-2	CAWSAGQGWYGYTF
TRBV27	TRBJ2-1	CASQTSDTYNEQFF
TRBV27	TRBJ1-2	CASSTGTGGNGYTF
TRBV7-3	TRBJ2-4	CASSRSGSGNIQYF
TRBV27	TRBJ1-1	CASSLLGGNTEAFF
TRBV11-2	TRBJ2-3	CASSLASWDTVEYF
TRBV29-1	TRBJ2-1	CSLQVGRGFNEQFF
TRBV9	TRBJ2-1	CASSVRHSAGLADYNEQFF
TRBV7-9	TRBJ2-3	CASSLGSGASTDTQYF
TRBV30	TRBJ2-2	CAWSVPVRTGELFF
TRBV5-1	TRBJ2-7	CASSLATSSSEQYF
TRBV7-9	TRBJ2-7	CASSFQKGLNYEQYF
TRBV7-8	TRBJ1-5	CASSPDSLLNQPQHF
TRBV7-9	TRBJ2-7	CASSLAGQAVNRANEQYF
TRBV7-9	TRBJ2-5	CASSLNRETQYF
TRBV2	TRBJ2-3	CASTIRGSADTQYF
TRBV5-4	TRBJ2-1	CASSPDLAGGYNEQFF
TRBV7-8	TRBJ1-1	CASSWGQGGTEAFF
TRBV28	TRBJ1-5	CASRPYARTIGNQPQNF
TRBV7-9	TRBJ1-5	CASSLDGQGNQPQHF
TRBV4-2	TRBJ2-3	CASSQDIGLAAGTQYF
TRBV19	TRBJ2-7	CASRRQGLDEQYF
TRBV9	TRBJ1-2	CASSLGQGVINGYTF
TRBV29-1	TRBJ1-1	CSVGSGQLNTEAFF
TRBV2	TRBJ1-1	CASRQQANTEAFF
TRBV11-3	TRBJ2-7	CASSSPPAGGATYEQYF